This T cell receptor (beta chain) was found in a study of cytomegalovirus exposure and HLA in healthy donors. Points from the study as a whole: The finding came from a later analysis; first-cohort TCR clusters tended to co-occur in the roughly 110 validation repertoires. The study listed some 160 cytomegalovirus-associated TCR beta chains. Most observed TCR sequences were rare, whereas some public TCRs were detected in many donors.

In the case of this clone: Its target is not known.

Libraries were prepared by immunoSEQ multiplex PCR; TCRdb keeps only in-frame clonotypes and omits some of them. The data contain roughly 120,000 clones, approximately 90% of them seen just once; the ten biggest clones take up over 1.1%. Sequences were obtained from PBMCs. The TCR sequence derives from a woman aged 25 to 39 in good health and CMV-seropositive.

Here the CDR3 DNA reads TGCAGTGCCCTCGACAGCTACGAGCAGTACTTC. This gives the protein CSALDSYEQYF. This rearrangement joins TRBV20-1 to TRBJ2-7; maybe TRBD1 (5 bases). V lost 6 bases to trimming and J lost 3 bases, with 9 bases between them. Germline lookup yields CDR1 DFQATT and CDR2 SNEGSKA (reference sequence). This CDR3 has 11 residues.